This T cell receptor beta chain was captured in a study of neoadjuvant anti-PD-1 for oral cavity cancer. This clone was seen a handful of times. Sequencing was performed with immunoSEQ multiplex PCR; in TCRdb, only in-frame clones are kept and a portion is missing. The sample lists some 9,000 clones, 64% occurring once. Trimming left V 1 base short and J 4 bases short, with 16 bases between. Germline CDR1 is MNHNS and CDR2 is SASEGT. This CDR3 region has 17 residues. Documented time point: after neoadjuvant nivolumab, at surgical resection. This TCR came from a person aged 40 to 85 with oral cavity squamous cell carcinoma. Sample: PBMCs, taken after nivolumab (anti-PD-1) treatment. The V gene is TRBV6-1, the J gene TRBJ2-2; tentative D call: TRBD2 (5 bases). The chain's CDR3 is CASSEGTRGGATGELFF. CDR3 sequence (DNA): TGTGCCAGCAGTGAAGGGACCCGAGGAGGTGCCACCGGGGAGCTGTTTTTT.